This T cell receptor (beta chain) was captured in a study of shared clonotypes between healthy human individuals (dated by TCRdb to about 2020). At the level of the whole study: A couple of women and a few men aged 18 to 49 years were included in the cohort. The study deeply sequenced blood TCR repertoires of about 5 healthy adults to estimate repertoire size and the extent of clonotype sharing between individuals. For each donor, CD4 naive and CD4 memory were each given three plates, CD8 naive was given two plates, and CD8 memory was given one plate. Each donor's leukapheresis produced roughly between roughly 0.94 and 9.5 billion PBMCs. Libraries were prepared and TCR repertoires were sequenced by different laboratories using diverse techniques, in order to increase sequencing depth and limit assay-specific biases. Summary of the overall study and its limitations: Across four donors, about 4.5% of naive CD4, roughly 3.4% of naive CD8, roughly 2.3% of memory CD4, and under 0.45% of memory CD8 clonotypes were shared. Higher generation probabilities were observed for clonotypes shared by all four sorted-subset donors than for non-shared clonotypes. Because the study included a small number of donors, the genetic and exposure-history diversity represented was limited. Sampling was restricted to blood, and TCR repertoires in tissue are likely to differ from TCR repertoires in blood. Pairwise subsampling indicated that sequencing depth was expected to affect the degree of clonotype sharing among donors. Incomplete sequencing was indicated by rarefaction of sorted-subset datasets, despite the large sequencing depth. Larger estimated clonotype richness was generally found for naive subsets than for memory subsets.

This clone appeared a single time. Its antigen specificity is not known. No base quality values were provided; no much bigger clone lies one nucleotide off. For the CD8 naive samples, CD45RO-negative cells were positively selected for CCR7, yielding a CD45RA+CCR7+ population from which TemRA cells were excluded. Donors were healthy HIV-negative adults with no recently reported acute infections or vaccinations. Every donor was a Caucasian adult residing in Nashville, Tennessee, USA. Blood was collected by leukapheresis, and PBMCs were isolated by Ficoll-Histopaque density gradient centrifugation and then cryopreserved in liquid nitrogen vapor phase. Analytical flow cytometry was used to check the purity and quantity of each magnetically sorted T cell population. Genomic DNA was isolated from each sorted fraction and quantified by UV absorbance on a Nanodrop 2000c. TCR CDR3 regions were amplified from genomic DNA by multiplex PCR using the deep immunoSEQ assay. For each cell subset, the extracted genomic DNA was distributed evenly across all wells of several immunoSEQ 96-well plates, and each plate served as one replicate. For sorted subsets, about 0.2 ug genomic DNA, equal to about 30,000 T cell genomes, was loaded into each replicate PCR. The purified libraries were quantified using a Qubit 3.0 fluorometer, sized with a Bioanalyzer 2100, and then quantified again using the KAPA Library Quantification kit. Each immunoSEQ 96-well plate was sequenced on its own single-read 150-cycle Illumina NextSeq 550 flow cell. In the original analysis: Because only junctional sequences without quality scores were contained in the immunoSEQ output, filtering matching that applied to full-length reads could not be performed. To assign V/J genes and CDR3, sequences were annotated using PyIR, a Python wrapper for IgBLAST v1.9, with IMGT germline references. Reads were filtered out if the reads had weak V/J assignments (E-value above 1e-6), no CDR3, stop codons, out-of-frame junctions, or ambiguous translated residues. A V3J clonotype was defined by an identical inferred V gene, J gene, and CDR3 amino acid sequence. The percentage overlap between two repertoires was calculated by dividing the number of shared unique clonotypes by the size of the smaller repertoire. RTK rarefaction, the Chao1 estimator, and Recon v2.1 estimates of unobserved clonotypes were used to assess repertoire richness. Generation probabilities for all TCRbeta clonotypes obtained by the gDNA method from four donors were computed using OLGA. TCRdb's version of the immuneACCESS table is confined to in-frame rearrangements and falls short of the full clone set. An unresolved V gene accounts for under half of the shortfall where checked; the remainder is of unknown origin. Clone size and V and J calls were adopted from that table, with D and trimming inferred from the DNA. Within this sample are about 820,000 clones, with 80% to 95% of them counted one time only. The ten most abundant clones make up around 24% of the sample.

The CDR1 and CDR2 encoded by the germline V gene (reference sequence) are SEHNR and FQNEAQ. V has 4 bases trimmed and J has 2 bases trimmed; junction bases matching no gene number 9. The cysteine opens and the phenylalanine closes a CDR3 of 16 amino acids. Just CDR3 DNA is preserved here, 48 bases in frame from base 1. The receptor was isolated from a man aged 25-45 years in good health. Source material: naive CD8+ T cells sorted from blood. The cell subset or site tag for this specimen amounts to: CD45RA+CCR7+. The chain joins TRBV7-9 to TRBJ2-7, and TRBD2 aligns with 9 junction nucleotides. The encoded CDR3 is CASSSLRLADPYEQYF. The DNA is TGTGCCAGCAGCTCCTTGAGACTAGCGGATCCCTACGAGCAGTACTTC.